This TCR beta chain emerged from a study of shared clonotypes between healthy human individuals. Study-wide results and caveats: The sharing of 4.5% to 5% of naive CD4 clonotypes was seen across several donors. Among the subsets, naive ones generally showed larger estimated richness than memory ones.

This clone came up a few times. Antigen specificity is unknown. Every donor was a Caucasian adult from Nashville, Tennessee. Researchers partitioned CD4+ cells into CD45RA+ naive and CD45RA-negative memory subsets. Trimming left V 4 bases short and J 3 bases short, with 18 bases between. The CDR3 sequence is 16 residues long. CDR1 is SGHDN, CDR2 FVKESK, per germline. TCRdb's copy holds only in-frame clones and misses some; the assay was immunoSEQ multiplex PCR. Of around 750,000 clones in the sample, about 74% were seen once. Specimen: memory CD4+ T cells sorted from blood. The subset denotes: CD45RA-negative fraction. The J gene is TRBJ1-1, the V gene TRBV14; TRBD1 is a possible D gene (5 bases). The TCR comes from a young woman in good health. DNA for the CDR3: TGTGCCAGCAGCCCGAAGGGGTGGGGGTGGGACACTGAAGCTTTCTTT. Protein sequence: CASSPKGWGWDTEAFF.